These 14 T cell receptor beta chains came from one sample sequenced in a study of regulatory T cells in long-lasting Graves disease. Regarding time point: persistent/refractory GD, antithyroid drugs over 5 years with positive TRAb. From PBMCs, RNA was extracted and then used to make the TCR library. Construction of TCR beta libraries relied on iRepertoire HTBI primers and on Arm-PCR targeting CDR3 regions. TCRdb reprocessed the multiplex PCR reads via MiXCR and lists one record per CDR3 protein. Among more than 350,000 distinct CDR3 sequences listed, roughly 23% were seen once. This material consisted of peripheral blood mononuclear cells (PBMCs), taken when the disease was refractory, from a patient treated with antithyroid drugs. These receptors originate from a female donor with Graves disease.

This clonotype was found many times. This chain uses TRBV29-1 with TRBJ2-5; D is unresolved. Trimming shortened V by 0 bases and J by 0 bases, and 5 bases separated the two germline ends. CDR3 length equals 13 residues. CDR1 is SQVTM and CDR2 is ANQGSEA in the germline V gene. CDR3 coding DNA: TGCAGCGTTGAAGATCCGTACCAAGAGACCCAGTACTTC. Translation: CSVEDPYQETQYF.

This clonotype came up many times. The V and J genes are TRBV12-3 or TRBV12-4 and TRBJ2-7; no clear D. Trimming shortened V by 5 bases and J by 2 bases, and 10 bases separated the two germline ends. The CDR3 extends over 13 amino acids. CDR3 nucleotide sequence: TGTGCCAGCAGTCTTCTATGGCCCTACGAGCAGTACTTC. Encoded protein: CASSLLWPYEQYF.

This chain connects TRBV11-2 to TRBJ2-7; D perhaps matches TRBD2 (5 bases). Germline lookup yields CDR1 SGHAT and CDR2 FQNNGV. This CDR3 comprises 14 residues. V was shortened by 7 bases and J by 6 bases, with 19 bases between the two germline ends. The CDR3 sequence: CASTSQMEAAEQYF. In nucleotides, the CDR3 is TGTGCCAGCACCTCACAAATGGAGGCCGCCGAGCAGTACTTC. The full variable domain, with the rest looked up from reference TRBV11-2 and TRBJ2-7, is EAGVAQSPRYKIIEKRQSVAFWCNPISGHATLYWYQQILGQGPKLLIQFQNNGVVDDSQLPKDRFSAERLKGVDSTLKIQPAKLEDSAVYLCASTSQMEAAEQYFGPGTRLTVT.

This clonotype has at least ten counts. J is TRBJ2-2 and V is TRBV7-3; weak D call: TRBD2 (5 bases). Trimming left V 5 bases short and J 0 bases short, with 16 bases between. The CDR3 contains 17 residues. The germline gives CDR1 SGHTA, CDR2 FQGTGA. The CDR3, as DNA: TGTGCCAGCAGCCCCTCCGAGTGGGAGCCGAACACCGGGGAGCTGTTTTTT. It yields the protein CASSPSEWEPNTGELFF.

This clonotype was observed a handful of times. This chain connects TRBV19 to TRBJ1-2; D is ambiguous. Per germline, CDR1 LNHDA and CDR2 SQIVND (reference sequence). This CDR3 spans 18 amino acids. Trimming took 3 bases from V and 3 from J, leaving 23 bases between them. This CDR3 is CASSISGAWTYGDYGYTF. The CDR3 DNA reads TGTGCCAGTAGTATCTCAGGAGCATGGACGTATGGCGACTATGGCTACACCTTC.

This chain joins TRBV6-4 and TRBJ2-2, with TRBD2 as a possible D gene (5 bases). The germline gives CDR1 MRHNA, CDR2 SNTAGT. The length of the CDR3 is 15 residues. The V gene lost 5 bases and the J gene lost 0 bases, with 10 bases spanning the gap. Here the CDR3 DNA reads TGTGCCAGCAGTTGGAGGCAGACGAACACCGGGGAGCTGTTTTTT. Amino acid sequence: CASSWRQTNTGELFF.

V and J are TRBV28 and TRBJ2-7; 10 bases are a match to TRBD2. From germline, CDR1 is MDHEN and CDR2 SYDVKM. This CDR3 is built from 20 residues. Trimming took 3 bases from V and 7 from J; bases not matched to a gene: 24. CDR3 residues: CASSLTLSGRARNDLGEQYF. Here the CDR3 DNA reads TGTGCCAGCAGTTTGACTTTAAGCGGGAGGGCCAGGAACGATCTAGGGGAGCAGTACTTC.

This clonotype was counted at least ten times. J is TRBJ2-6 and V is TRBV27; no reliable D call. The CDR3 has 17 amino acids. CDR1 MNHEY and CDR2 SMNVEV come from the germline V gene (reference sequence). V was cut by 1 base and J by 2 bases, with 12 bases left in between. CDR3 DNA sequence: TGTGCCAGCAGTTTATATCGACCTTCAGCTGGGGCCAACGTCCTGACTTTC. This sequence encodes CASSLYRPSAGANVLTF.

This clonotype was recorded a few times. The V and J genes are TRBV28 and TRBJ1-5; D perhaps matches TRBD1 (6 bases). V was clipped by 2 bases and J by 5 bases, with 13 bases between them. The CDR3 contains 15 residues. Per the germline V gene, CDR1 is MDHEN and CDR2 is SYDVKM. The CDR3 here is CASSLPTKGDQPQHF. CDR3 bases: TGTGCCAGCAGTTTACCAACAAAGGGGGATCAGCCCCAGCATTTT.

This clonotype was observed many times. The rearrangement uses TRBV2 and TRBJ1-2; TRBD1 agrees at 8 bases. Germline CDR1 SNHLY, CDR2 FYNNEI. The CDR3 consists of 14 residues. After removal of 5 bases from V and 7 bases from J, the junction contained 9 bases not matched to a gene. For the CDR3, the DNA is TGTGCCAGCAGTTCGACAGGGGATCTTGCTGGCTACACCTTC. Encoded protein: CASSSTGDLAGYTF.

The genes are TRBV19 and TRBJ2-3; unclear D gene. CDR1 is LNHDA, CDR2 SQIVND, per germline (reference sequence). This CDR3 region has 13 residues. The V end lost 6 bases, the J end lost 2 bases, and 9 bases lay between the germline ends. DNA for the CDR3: TGTGCCAGTAGAAAGGAACCCACAGATACGCAGTATTTT. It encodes CASRKEPTDTQYF.

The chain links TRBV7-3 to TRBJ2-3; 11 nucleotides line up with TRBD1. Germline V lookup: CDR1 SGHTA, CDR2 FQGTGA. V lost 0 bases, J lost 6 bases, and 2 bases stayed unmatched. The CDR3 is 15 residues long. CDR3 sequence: CASSLTRDRGDTQYF. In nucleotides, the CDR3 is TGTGCCAGCAGCTTAACCCGGGACAGGGGGGATACGCAGTATTTT.

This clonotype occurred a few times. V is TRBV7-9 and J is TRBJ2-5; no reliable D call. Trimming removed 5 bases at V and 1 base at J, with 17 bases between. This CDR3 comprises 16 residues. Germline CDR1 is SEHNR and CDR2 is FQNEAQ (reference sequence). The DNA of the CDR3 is TGTGCCAGCAGCCCCCCAGTAGGGTGGGTCCAAGAGACCCAGTACTTC. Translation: CASSPPVGWVQETQYF.

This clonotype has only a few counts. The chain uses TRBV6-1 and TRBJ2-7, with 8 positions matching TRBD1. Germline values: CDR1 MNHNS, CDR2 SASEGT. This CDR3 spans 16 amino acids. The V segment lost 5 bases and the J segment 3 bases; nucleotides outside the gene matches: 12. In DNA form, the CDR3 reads TGTGCCAGCAGTAAATCCGCGGCAGGGGGCTACTACGAGCAGTACTTC. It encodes CASSKSAAGGYYEQYF.